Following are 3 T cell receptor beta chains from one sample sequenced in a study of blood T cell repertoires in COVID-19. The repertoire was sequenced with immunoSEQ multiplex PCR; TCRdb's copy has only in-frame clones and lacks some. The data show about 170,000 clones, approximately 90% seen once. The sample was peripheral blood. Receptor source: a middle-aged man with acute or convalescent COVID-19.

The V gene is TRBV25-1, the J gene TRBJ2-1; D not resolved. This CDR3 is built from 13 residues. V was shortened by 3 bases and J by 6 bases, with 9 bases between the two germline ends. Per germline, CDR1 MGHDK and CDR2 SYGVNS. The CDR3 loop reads CASSEQPGNEQFF. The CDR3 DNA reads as TGTGCCAGCAGTGAGCAACCAGGCAATGAGCAGTTCTTC.

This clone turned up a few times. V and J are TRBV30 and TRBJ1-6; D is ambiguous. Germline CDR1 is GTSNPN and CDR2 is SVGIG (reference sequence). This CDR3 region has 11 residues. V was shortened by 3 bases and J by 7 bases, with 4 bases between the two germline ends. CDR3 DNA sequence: TGTGCCTGGAGCTTCAATTCACCCCTCCACTTT. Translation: CAWSFNSPLHF. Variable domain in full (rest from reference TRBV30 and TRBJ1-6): SQTIHQWPATLVQPVGSPLSLECTVEGTSNPNLYWYRQAAGRGLQLLFYSVGIGQISSEVPQNLSASRPQDRQFILSSKKLLLSDSGFYLCAWSFNSPLHFGNGTRLTVT.

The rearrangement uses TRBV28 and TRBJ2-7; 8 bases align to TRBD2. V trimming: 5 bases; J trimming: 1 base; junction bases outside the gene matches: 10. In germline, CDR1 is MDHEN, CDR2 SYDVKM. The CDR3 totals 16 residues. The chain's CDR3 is CASSPGRGGSSYEQYV. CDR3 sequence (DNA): TGTGCCAGCAGTCCAGGTCGGGGGGGTAGTTCCTACGAGCAGTACGTC.